This T cell receptor beta chain was recovered during a study of PD-1 blockade in classical Hodgkin lymphoma. Study-level information: With a 2-week interval, patients received intravenous nivolumab at 3 mg/kg.

As to time point: cycle 4 day 1 (C4D1), after 6 weeks of nivolumab. Every patient was affected by relapse after autologous stem cell transplantation, while exposure to brentuximab vedotin was not uniform. The authors purified CD4+ T cells from thawed PBMCs by magnetic negative selection. CDR1 and CDR2 (germline): SQVTM, ANQGSEA. This CDR3 is 13 amino acids long. Trimming removed 7 bases at V and 2 bases at J, with 15 bases between. Data came from immunoSEQ multiplex PCR; TCRdb stores just in-frame clones and leaves some out. The top ten clones hold roughly 1.5% of a sample with approximately 9,300 clones, 80% to 85% of them seen once.

The origin of this receptor is a human donor with classical Hodgkin lymphoma. The chain joins TRBV29-1 to TRBJ2-7; D possibly corresponds to TRBD1 (6 bases). The sample in question was CD4+ T cells from blood, obtained before the fourth cycle of nivolumab. In DNA form, the CDR3 reads TGCAGCGCGTGGGGGCAGGCTGCCTACGAGCAGTACTTC. Protein product: CSAWGQAAYEQYF.